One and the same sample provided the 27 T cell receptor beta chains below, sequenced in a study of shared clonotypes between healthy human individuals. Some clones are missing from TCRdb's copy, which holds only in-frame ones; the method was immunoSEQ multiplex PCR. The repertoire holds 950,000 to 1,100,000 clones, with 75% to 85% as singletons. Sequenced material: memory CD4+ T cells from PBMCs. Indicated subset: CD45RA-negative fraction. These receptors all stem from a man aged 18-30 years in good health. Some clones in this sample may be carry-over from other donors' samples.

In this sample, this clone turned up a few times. The CDR3 bases are TGTGCCAGCAGTTTAGCCAAGACAGGGGTAGCCGAGCAGTACTTC. This gives the protein CASSLAKTGVAEQYF. This chain links TRBV28 with TRBJ2-7; TRBD1 aligns across 8 bases. From germline, CDR1 is MDHEN and CDR2 SYDVKM. CDR3 length equals 15 residues. With V trimmed by 2 bases and J by 6 bases, 9 bases remained unmatched. Filled out from reference TRBV28 and TRBJ2-7, the complete variable domain reads DVKVTQSSRYLVKRTGEKVFLECVQDMDHENMFWYRQDPGLGLRLIYFSYDVKMKEKGDIPEGYSVSREKKERFSLILESASTNQTSMYLCASSLAKTGVAEQYFGPGTRLTVT.

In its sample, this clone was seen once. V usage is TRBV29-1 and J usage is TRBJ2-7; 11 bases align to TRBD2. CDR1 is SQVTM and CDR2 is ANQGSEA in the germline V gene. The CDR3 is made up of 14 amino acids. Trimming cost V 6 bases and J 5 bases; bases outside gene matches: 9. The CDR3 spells CSVRTGTSGDEQYF. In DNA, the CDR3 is TGCAGCGTAAGAACCGGGACTAGCGGCGACGAGCAGTACTTC.

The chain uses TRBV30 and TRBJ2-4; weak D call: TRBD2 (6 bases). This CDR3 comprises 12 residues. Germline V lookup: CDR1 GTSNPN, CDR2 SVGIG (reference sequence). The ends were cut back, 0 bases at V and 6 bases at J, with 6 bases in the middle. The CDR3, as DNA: TGTGCCTGGAGTGTAGCGGGAAACATTCAGTACTTC. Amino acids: CAWSVAGNIQYF.

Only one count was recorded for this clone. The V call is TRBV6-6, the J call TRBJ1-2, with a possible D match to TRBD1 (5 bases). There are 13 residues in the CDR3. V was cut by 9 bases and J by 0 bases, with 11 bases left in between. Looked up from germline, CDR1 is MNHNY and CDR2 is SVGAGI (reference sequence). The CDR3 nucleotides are TGTGCCAGTAGACTGACAGCTAACTATGGCTACACCTTC. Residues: CASRLTANYGYTF.

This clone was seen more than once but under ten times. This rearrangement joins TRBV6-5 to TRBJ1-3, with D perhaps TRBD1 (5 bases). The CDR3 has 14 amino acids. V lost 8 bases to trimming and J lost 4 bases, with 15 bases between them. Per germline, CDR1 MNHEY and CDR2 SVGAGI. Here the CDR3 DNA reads TGTGCCAGCTCTCGTGCAGGGTGGGGAAACACCATATATTTT. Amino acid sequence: CASSRAGWGNTIYF.

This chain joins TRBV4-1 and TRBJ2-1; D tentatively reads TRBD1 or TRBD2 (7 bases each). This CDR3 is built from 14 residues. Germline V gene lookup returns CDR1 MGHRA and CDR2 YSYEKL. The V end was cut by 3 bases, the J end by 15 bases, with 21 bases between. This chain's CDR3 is CASSQRDREGSRFF. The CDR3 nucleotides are TGCGCCAGCAGCCAGAGAGACAGGGAGGGTAGTCGGTTCTTC.

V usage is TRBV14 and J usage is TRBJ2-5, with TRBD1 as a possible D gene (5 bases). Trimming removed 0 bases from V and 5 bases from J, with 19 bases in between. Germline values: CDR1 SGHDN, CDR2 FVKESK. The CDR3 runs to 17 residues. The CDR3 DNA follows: TGTGCCAGCAGCCAAGATAATCTGCGGACACCCGAGGAGACCCAGTACTTC. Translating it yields CASSQDNLRTPEETQYF. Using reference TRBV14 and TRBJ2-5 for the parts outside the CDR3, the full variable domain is EAGVTQFPSHSVIEKGQTVTLRCDPISGHDNLYWYRRVMGKEIKFLLHFVKESKQDESGMPNNRFLAERTGGTYSTLKVQPAELEDSGVYFCASSQDNLRTPEETQYFGPGTRLLVL.

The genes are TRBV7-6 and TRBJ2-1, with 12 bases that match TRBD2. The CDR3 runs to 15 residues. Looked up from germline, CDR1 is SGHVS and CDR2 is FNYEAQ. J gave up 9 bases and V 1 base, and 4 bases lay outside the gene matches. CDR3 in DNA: TGTGCCAGCAGCTTAGAGACTAGCGGGAGAGGTGAGCAGTTCTTC. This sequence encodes CASSLETSGRGEQFF.

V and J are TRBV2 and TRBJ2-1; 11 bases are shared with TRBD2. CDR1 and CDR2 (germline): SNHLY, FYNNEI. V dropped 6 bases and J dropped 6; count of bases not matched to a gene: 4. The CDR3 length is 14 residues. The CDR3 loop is CASRRLAGSNEQFF. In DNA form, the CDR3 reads TGTGCCAGCAGGAGACTAGCGGGAAGCAATGAGCAGTTCTTC. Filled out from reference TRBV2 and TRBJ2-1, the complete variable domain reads EPEVTQTPSHQVTQMGQEVILRCVPISNHLYFYWYRQILGQKVEFLVSFYNNEISEKSEIFDDQFSVERPDGSNFTLKIRSTKLEDSAMYFCASRRLAGSNEQFFGPGTRLTVL.

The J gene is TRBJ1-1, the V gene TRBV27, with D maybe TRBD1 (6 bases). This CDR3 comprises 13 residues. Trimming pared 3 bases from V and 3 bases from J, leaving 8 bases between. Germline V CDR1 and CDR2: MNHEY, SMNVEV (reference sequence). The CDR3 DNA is TGTGCCAGCAGTTTGGCAGGGGACACTGAAGCTTTCTTT. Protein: CASSLAGDTEAFF.

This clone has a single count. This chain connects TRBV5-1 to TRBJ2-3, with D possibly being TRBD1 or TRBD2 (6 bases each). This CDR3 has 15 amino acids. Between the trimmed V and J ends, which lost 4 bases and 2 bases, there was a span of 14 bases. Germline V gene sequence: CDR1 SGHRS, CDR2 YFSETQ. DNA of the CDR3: TGCGCCAGCAGCCCACAATGGGGGGCCACAGATACGCAGTATTTT. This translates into CASSPQWGATDTQYF. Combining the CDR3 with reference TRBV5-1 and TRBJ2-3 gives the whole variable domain KAGVTQTPRYLIKTRGQQVTLSCSPISGHRSVSWYQQTPGQGLQFLFEYFSETQRNKGNFPGRFSGRQFSNSRSEMNVSTLELGDSALYLCASSPQWGATDTQYFGPGTRLTVL.

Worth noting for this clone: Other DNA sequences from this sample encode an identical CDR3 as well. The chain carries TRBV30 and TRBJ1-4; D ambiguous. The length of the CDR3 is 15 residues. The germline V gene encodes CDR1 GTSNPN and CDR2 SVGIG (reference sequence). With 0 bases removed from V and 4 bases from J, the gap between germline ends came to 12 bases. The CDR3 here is CAWSVFRRFNEKLFF. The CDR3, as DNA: TGTGCCTGGAGTGTCTTTCGGAGGTTTAATGAAAAACTGTTTTTT.

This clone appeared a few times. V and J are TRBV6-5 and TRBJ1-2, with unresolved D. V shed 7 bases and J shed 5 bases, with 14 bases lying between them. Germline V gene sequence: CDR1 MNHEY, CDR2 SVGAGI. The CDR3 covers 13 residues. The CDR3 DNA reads TGTGCCAGCACGAACCTGGTCAGTTATGGCTACACCTTC. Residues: CASTNLVSYGYTF.

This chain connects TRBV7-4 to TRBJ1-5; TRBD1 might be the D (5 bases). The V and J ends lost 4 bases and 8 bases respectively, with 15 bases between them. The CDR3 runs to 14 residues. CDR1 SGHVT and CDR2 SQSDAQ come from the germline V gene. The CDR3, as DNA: TGTGCCAGCAGCTGTGACAGTGGGCAGGAGCCCCAGCATTTT. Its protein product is CASSCDSGQEPQHF.

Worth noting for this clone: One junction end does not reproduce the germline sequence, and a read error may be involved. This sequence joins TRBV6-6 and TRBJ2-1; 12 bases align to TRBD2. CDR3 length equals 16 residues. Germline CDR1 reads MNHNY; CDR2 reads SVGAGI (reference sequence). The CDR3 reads CVSSGRLAGAYNEQFF. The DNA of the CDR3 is TGTGTCAGCAGCGGTAGACTAGCGGGGGCCTACAATGAGCAGTTCTTC.

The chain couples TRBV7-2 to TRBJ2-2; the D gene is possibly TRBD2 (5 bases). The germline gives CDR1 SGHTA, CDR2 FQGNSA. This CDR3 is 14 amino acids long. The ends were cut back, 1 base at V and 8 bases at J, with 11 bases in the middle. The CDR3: CASSLGVVAGELFF. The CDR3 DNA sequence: TGTGCCAGCAGCTTAGGGGTGGTAGCGGGGGAGCTGTTTTTT. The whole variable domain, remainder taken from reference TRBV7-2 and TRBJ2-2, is GAGVSQSPSNKVTEKGKDVELRCDPISGHTALYWYRQSLGQGLEFLIYFQGNSAPDKSGLPSDRFSAERTGGSVSTLTIQRTQQEDSAVYLCASSLGVVAGELFFGEGSRLTVL.

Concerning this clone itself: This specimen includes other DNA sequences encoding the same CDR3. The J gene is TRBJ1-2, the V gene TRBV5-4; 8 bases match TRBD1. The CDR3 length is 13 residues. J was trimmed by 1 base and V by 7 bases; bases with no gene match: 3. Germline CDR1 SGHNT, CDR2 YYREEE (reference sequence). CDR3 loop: CASRDRSNYGYTF. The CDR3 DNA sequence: TGTGCCAGCCGGGACAGGAGTAACTATGGCTACACCTTC.

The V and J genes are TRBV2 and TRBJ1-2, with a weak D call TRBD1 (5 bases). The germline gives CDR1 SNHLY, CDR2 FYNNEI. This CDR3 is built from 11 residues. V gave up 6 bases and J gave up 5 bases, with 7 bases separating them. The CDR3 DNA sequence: TGTGCCAGCAGGGAGGGGTATGGCTACACCTTC. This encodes CASREGYGYTF.

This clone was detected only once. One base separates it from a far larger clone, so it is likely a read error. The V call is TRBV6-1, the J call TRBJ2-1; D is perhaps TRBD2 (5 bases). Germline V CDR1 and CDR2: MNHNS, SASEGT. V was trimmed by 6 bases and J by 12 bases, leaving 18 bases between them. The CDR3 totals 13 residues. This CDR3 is CASSLDRNGGQFF. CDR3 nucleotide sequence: TGTGCCAGCAGCCTAGACCGCAACGGAGGGCAGTTCTTC.

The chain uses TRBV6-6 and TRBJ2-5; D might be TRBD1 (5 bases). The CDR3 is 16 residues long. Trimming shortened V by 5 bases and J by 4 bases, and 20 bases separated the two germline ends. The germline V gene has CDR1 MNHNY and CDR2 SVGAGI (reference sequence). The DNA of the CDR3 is TGTGCCAGCAGTGGCACAGCTAGGGGCCCTGGAGAGACCCAGTACTTC. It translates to CASSGTARGPGETQYF.

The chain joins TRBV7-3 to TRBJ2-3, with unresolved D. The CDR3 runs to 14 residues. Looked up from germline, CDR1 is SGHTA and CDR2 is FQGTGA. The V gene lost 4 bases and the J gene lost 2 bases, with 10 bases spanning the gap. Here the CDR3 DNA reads TGTGCCAGCAGCTCATGGGCCGACACAGATACGCAGTATTTT. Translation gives CASSSWADTDTQYF. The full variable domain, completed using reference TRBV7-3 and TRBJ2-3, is GAGVSQTPSNKVTEKGKYVELRCDPISGHTALYWYRQSLGQGPEFLIYFQGTGAADDSGLPNDRFFAVRPEGSVSTLKIQRTERGDSAVYLCASSSWADTDTQYFGPGTRLTVL.

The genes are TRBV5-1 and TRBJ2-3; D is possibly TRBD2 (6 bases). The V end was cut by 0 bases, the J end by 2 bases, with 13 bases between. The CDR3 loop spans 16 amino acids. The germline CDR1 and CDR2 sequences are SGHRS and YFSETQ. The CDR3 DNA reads TGCGCCAGCAGCTTGGCTGCGGGACGACTCACAGATACGCAGTATTTT. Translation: CASSLAAGRLTDTQYF.

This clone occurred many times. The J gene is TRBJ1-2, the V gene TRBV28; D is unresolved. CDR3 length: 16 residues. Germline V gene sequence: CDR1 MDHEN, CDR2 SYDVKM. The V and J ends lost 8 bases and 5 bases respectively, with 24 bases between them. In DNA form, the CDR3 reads TGTGCCAGCGTTGGACGGTTAGTCGAAACTCCTTATGGCTACACCTTC. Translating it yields CASVGRLVETPYGYTF.

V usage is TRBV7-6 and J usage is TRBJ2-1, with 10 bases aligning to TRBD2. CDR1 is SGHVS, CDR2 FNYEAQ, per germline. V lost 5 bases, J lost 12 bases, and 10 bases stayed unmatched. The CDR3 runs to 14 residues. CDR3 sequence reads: CASSVGTSASGQFF. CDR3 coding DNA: TGTGCCAGCAGCGTCGGGACTAGCGCATCTGGGCAGTTCTTC.

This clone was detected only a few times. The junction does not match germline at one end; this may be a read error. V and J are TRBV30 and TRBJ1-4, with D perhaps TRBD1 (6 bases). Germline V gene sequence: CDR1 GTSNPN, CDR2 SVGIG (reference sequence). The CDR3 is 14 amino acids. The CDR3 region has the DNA TGTGCCTGGGGGCGGACAGTTACTATTGAAAAACTGTTTTTT. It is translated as CAWGRTVTIEKLFF.

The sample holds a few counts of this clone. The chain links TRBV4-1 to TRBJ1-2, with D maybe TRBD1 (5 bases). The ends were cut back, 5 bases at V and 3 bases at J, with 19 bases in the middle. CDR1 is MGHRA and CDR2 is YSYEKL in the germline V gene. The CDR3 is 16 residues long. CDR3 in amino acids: CASSSRGGAWDYGYTF. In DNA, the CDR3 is TGCGCCAGCAGCTCGAGGGGCGGGGCTTGGGACTATGGCTACACCTTC.

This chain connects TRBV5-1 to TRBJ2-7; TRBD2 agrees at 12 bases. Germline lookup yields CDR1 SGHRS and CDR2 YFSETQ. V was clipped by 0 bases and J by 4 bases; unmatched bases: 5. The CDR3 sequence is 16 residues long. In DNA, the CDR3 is TGCGCCAGCAGCTTGGGATTGACTAGCGGGAGTTACGAGCAGTACTTC. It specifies CASSLGLTSGSYEQYF.